This T cell receptor (beta chain) came from a study of T-cell reconstitution after alpha-beta-depleted transplantation in children (dated by TCRdb to 2016 to 2018). Background on the whole study: Using TCR repertoire profiling, the study followed T-cell immune reconstitution in a quantitative way in children after TCRalphabeta/CD19-depleted allogeneic hematopoietic cell transplantation. Study-wide findings and limitations: The frequencies of hyperexpanded clones fell over the following months, and after one year, T-cell counts and TCRbeta diversity were mostly attributed to newly produced T cells. The high TCRbeta diversity at day 60 in some patients was ascribed to recipient T cells and intrathymic progenitors that had survived conditioning. Apparently early alphabetaT-cell count recovery about two months after transplant reportedly relied on only several hundred rapidly expanded clones derived from non-depleted graft cells.

The CDR3 spans 15 residues, from the cysteine through the phenylalanine. CDR3 DNA only is kept here, 45 bases in frame from base 1. The V end gives up 2 bases and the J end 8 bases, leaving 8 bases in the junction not matched to a gene. The treatment or condition label of this sample denotes: allogeneic hematopoietic cell transplantation with graft depleted of TCRalphabeta T cells and CD19 B cells. Transplant recipients were children who received TCRalphabeta/CD19-depleted allogeneic hematopoietic cell grafts. As for this clonotype: The clone's antigen remains unknown. Base quality data are lacking; no much larger clone is found one base away.

Library method: PCR. Instrument on record: Illumina HiSeq 2500. TCR library preparation used molecular barcoding, with unique molecular identifiers applied to normalize quantification of the TCRbeta repertoire. TCRdb cleaned the public reads at Q25 with fastp, built clones with MiXCR and kept in-frame beta chains. Every CDR3 protein is listed once, alongside the most common genes and DNA of its rows. The sample contains about 460,000 distinct CDR3 sequences, around 10% of them found a single time. The top ten constitute 14% of the sample. The sequenced sample was PBMCs, mostly from graft donor cells, obtained 180 days after TCRalphabeta/CD19-depleted stem cell transplant. The clonotype comes from a female patient aged 2 to 10 who had a stem cell transplant for aplastic anemia, so the T cells may come from the graft donor. The chain employs TRBV12-3 or TRBV12-4 and TRBJ1-2; 10 bases in the junction line up with TRBD1. At the DNA level, the sequence is TGTGCCAGCAGTTTAAGCGACAGGGGGCGTTTAGGCTACACCTTC. Its product reads: CASSLSDRGRLGYTF.